The 20 T cell receptor beta chains below were found in one sample sequenced in a study of early T cells in non-severe SARS-CoV-2 infection. Via MiXCR, TCRdb re-called the 5' RACE reads, giving one row per CDR3 protein. The table lists approximately 50,000 distinct CDR3 sequences, about 9.3% of them singletons. Sequencing was performed on whole blood. The source is an adult who was a healthcare worker with PCR-confirmed SARS-CoV-2 infection or an uninfected control (not recorded which).

In its sample, this clonotype was seen many times. The chain employs TRBV28 and TRBJ2-5, with a tentative D call TRBD2 (6 bases). Germline-derived CDR1 and CDR2 are MDHEN and SYDVKM. The CDR3 contains 15 residues. The V and J ends lost 1 base and 4 bases respectively, with 13 bases between them. The CDR3 is CASSLSWGVVETQYF. CDR3 sequence (DNA): TGTGCCAGCAGTTTATCGTGGGGGGTAGTAGAGACCCAGTACTTC.

The chain couples TRBV28 to TRBJ2-7, with 11 bases identical to TRBD2. Trimming removed 4 bases from V and 3 bases from J; junction bases left unmatched: 5. Germline-derived CDR1 and CDR2 are MDHEN and SYDVKM. CDR3 size: 15 residues. The CDR3 DNA sequence: TGTGCCAGCAGTTCACCCGGGACTAGCGGCTACGAGCAGTACTTC. Translated, it gives CASSSPGTSGYEQYF.

This chain uses TRBV7-9 with TRBJ2-7; no firm D call. Per germline, CDR1 SEHNR and CDR2 FQNEAQ (reference sequence). The CDR3 contains 15 residues. The V end lost 5 bases, the J end lost 7 bases, and 21 bases lay between the germline ends. The CDR3: CASSPDGKRFVEQYF. CDR3 DNA sequence: TGTGCCAGCAGCCCCGATGGAAAGCGTTTTGTAGAGCAGTACTTC.

At least ten counts were recorded for this clonotype. This rearrangement joins TRBV12-3 or TRBV12-4 to TRBJ2-2; 11 bases are a match to TRBD2. The CDR3 has 15 amino acids. J was trimmed by 4 bases and V by 5 bases; bases with no gene match: 3. The CDR3 is CASSPGTSGTGELFF. CDR3 coding DNA: TGTGCCAGCAGTCCCGGGACTAGCGGCACCGGGGAGCTGTTTTTT.

There are a few counts of this clonotype. In nucleotides, the CDR3 is TGTGCCAGCAGCCCACCCCGGGCACCCTACGAGCAGTACTTC. Encoded protein: CASSPPRAPYEQYF. The chain joins TRBV6-5 to TRBJ2-7, with unresolved D. This CDR3 spans 14 amino acids. Trimming stripped 6 bases from V and 2 bases from J, with 14 bases between. In germline, CDR1 is MNHEY, CDR2 SVGAGI.

This clonotype was seen more than once but under ten times. The J gene is TRBJ2-7, the V gene TRBV10-3; D not resolved. The germline V and J ends were trimmed by 0 bases and 0 bases, with 12 bases remaining between them. This CDR3 contains 16 residues. Germline V lookup: CDR1 ENHRY, CDR2 SYGVKD. CDR3 loop: CAISESRGDRSYEQYF. The CDR3 DNA reads TGTGCCATCAGTGAGTCGAGAGGTGACCGCTCCTACGAGCAGTACTTC.

The table lists this clonotype with a few counts. The chain is built from TRBV20-1 and TRBJ2-7, with unresolved D. The CDR3 length is 14 residues. V lost 1 base and J 0 bases, leaving 10 bases between the germline ends. Germline-derived CDR1 and CDR2 are DFQATT and SNEGSKA (reference sequence). CDR3 sequence: CSARGYGSSYEQYF. As DNA, the CDR3 is TGCAGTGCTAGAGGGTATGGAAGCTCCTACGAGCAGTACTTC.

This clonotype was counted between two and nine times. The genes are TRBV29-1 and TRBJ2-3, with TRBD2 matching 10 bases. CDR1 is SQVTM and CDR2 is ANQGSEA in the germline V gene. Trimming took 7 bases from V and 1 from J; bases not matched to a gene: 5. The CDR3 consists of 14 residues. CDR3: CSARLAGRTDTQYF. In DNA, the CDR3 is TGCAGCGCCCGACTAGCGGGCCGCACAGATACGCAGTATTTT.

V gene TRBV29-1 combines with J gene TRBJ2-1; tentatively, D is TRBD2 (5 bases). Germline V gives CDR1 SQVTM, CDR2 ANQGSEA. The CDR3 consists of 11 residues. Trimming took 6 bases from V and 9 from J, leaving 12 bases between them. The CDR3 is CSVREAGEQFF. In DNA form, the CDR3 reads TGCAGCGTCCGGGAAGCTGGTGAGCAGTTCTTC.

The J gene is TRBJ1-1, the V gene TRBV28, with no clear D. Trimming took off 1 base at V and 0 bases at J, with 18 bases between the two ends. CDR3 length: 18 amino acids. Germline V gene lookup returns CDR1 MDHEN and CDR2 SYDVKM. The CDR3 sequence is CASSLFRGRWGMNTEAFF. CDR3 bases: TGTGCCAGCAGTTTATTCCGGGGTCGCTGGGGTATGAACACTGAAGCTTTCTTT.

This clonotype came up a few times. V is TRBV19 and J is TRBJ2-2; 7 bases agree with TRBD1. Unmatched junction bases numbered 7, after V lost 10 bases and J lost 2 bases. The CDR3 consists of 14 residues. CDR1 and CDR2 from the germline V gene are LNHDA and SQIVND (reference sequence). In nucleotides, the CDR3 is TGTGCCACCCTCAGGGACAGAAACACCGGGGAGCTGTTTTTT. As protein: CATLRDRNTGELFF.

This clonotype was detected only a few times. This chain links TRBV28 with TRBJ1-6; tentatively, D is TRBD1 (6 bases). The V gene's germline CDR1 is MDHEN and CDR2 SYDVKM. V lost 8 bases and J lost 7, with 15 bases in between. The CDR3 contains 14 residues. CDR3 residues: CASGDTSTNSPLHF. DNA of the CDR3: TGTGCCAGCGGGGACACTTCGACCAATTCACCCCTCCACTTT.

The chain is built from TRBV18 and TRBJ1-1; possible D gene TRBD1, 5 bases. This CDR3 has 14 residues. Germline lookup yields CDR1 KGHSH and CDR2 LQKENI. V was shortened by 6 bases and J by 3 bases, with 14 bases between the two germline ends. CDR3 DNA sequence: TGTGCCAGCTCCCCCCCCAGGGCTCACACTGAAGCTTTCTTT. Its translation is CASSPPRAHTEAFF.

In its sample, this clonotype was seen many times. The CDR3: CASSFLLAPNPGHEQFF. CDR3 nucleotides: TGTGCCAGCAGCTTTCTTCTAGCGCCAAACCCGGGGCATGAGCAGTTCTTC. The V gene is TRBV11-2, the J gene TRBJ2-1, with D perhaps TRBD2 (6 bases). V gave up 3 bases and J gave up 8 bases, with 23 bases separating them. The CDR3 totals 17 residues. Germline V gene sequence: CDR1 SGHAT, CDR2 FQNNGV.

CDR3 DNA sequence: TGTGCCAGTGGGACCAAGATCCTAACCTACAATGAGCAGTTCTTC. It yields the protein CASGTKILTYNEQFF. The chain joins TRBV19 to TRBJ2-1, with D perhaps matching TRBD1 or TRBD2 (5 bases each). The length of the CDR3 is 15 residues. In germline, CDR1 is LNHDA, CDR2 SQIVND (reference sequence). Deletions cut 8 bases from V and 2 bases from J, with 16 bases between.

This chain uses TRBV10-1 with TRBJ2-1; D unclear. V lost 7 bases and J lost 8, with 18 bases in between. Germline V CDR1 and CDR2: WNHNN, SYGVQD (reference sequence). The CDR3 sequence is 14 residues long. The chain's CDR3 is CASIGVKGSDEQFF. CDR3 bases: TGCGCCAGCATTGGCGTCAAGGGATCAGATGAGCAGTTCTTC.

This chain connects TRBV7-2 to TRBJ2-7; 7 nucleotides agree with TRBD1. The germline gives CDR1 SGHTA, CDR2 FQGNSA. V lost 6 bases to trimming and J lost 3 bases; unmatched junction nucleotides: 11. CDR3 length: 15 residues. CDR3 in amino acids: CASSTTPGQYYEQYF. In DNA form, the CDR3 reads TGTGCCAGCAGTACGACGCCGGGACAGTACTACGAGCAGTACTTC.

This clonotype was seen a few times. The rearrangement links TRBV6-2 or TRBV6-3 to TRBJ1-1, with no clear D. Trimming stripped 7 bases from V and 4 bases from J, with 13 bases between. CDR1 is MNHEY, CDR2 SVGEGT, per germline. CDR3 length: 13 residues. The CDR3 protein is CASILGWSTEAFF. In nucleotides, the CDR3 is TGTGCCAGCATTCTAGGGTGGAGCACTGAAGCTTTCTTT.

This clonotype was observed many times. This chain uses TRBV29-1 with TRBJ2-5, with 8 bases aligning to TRBD1. Germline assignment: CDR1 SQVTM and CDR2 ANQGSEA. V was pared by 6 bases and J by 5 bases, with 8 bases of the junction left unmatched. CDR3 size: 13 residues. The chain's CDR3 is CSVQGAPRETQYF. For the CDR3, the DNA is TGCAGCGTCCAGGGGGCGCCTCGGGAGACCCAGTACTTC.

The sample holds many counts of this clonotype. The chain joins TRBV29-1 to TRBJ1-1; 9 nucleotides agree with TRBD1. In germline, CDR1 is SQVTM, CDR2 ANQGSEA. CDR3 length: 14 residues. Germline trimming cut 8 bases from V and 5 bases from J; bases unmatched to any gene: 12. CDR3 protein: CSTQPGTGRTEAFF. The DNA for the CDR3 is TGCAGCACACAGCCCGGGACAGGGAGAACTGAAGCTTTCTTT.